One sample yielded the 9 T cell receptor beta chains listed below, sequenced in a study of cytomegalovirus exposure and HLA in healthy donors. A multiplex PCR was run with 60 Vbeta primers and 13 Jbeta primers. The protocol was immunoSEQ multiplex PCR, while the TCRdb copy is restricted to in-frame clones and leaves out a portion. The sample lists over 35,000 clones; 40% to 60% were seen once. Sequencing input: PBMCs. The source of these receptors is a human donor in good health.

A few counts support this clone. The chain combines TRBV11-2 with TRBJ2-7; 7 bases align to TRBD2. J gave up 0 bases and V 5 bases, and 7 bases lay outside the gene matches. This CDR3 has 15 residues. Germline V gene data show CDR1 as SGHAT and CDR2 as FQNNGV. This chain's CDR3 is CASSGAGDSSYEQYF. The CDR3 bases are TGTGCCAGCAGCGGTGCGGGGGACTCCTCCTACGAGCAGTACTTC.

To note about this clone: The junction departs from the called germline gene at one end, perhaps through a read error. This chain joins TRBV6-1 and TRBJ1-5; 8 bases map to TRBD1. The CDR3 is made up of 15 amino acids. Per the germline V gene, CDR1 is MNHNS and CDR2 is SASEGT. The CDR3 nucleotides read TGTACCAGCAGTCGAGGACAGGGCGGCAATCAGCCCCAGCATTTT. Translating it yields CTSSRGQGGNQPQHF.

The chain carries TRBV6-5 and TRBJ2-7; no clear D gene. V lost 5 bases, J lost 4 bases, and 12 bases lay in between. Germline V gene sequence: CDR1 MNHEY, CDR2 SVGAGI. The CDR3 is made up of 13 amino acids. Here the CDR3 DNA reads TGTGCCAGCAGTGAATACGTCAGTTACGAGCAGTACTTC. This translates into CASSEYVSYEQYF.

This clone was seen a few times. The chain employs TRBV21-1 and TRBJ2-1; TRBD1 is the table's D call and was not checked against the DNA. TRBV21-1 is a documented pseudogene. There are 15 residues in the CDR3. The CDR3, as DNA: TGTGCCAGCAGCAAGGAGGGACAGGAAAACAATGAGCAGTTCTTC. Translated: CASSKEGQENNEQFF.

V usage is TRBV7-3 and J usage is TRBJ2-1; 12 bases align to TRBD2. J lost 6 bases, V lost 5 bases, and 5 bases had no gene match. The CDR3 spans 15 residues. Looked up from germline, CDR1 is SGHTA and CDR2 is FQGTGA. The CDR3 sequence is CASSQLAGGFNEQFF. The CDR3 region has the DNA TGTGCCAGCAGCCAACTAGCGGGAGGATTCAATGAGCAGTTCTTC.

This clone occurred a few times. This chain uses TRBV11-3 with TRBJ2-3; 9 bases line up with TRBD1. Per the germline V gene, CDR1 is SGHNT and CDR2 is YENEEA. Trimming removed 1 base from V and 11 bases from J; junction bases left unmatched: 10. This CDR3 region has 15 residues. The CDR3, as DNA: TGTGCCAGCAGCTTAGTCCAAACACAGGGGGCACAGCAGTATTTT. It translates to CASSLVQTQGAQQYF.

The gene calls are TRBV27 and TRBJ2-1, with D maybe TRBD2 (7 bases). Germline V gene sequence: CDR1 MNHEY, CDR2 SMNVEV (reference sequence). The CDR3 is 14 amino acids. Between the trimmed V and J ends, which lost 5 bases and 3 bases, there was a span of 11 bases. This chain's CDR3 is CASSRGAGYNEQFF. CDR3 nucleotides: TGTGCCAGCAGTCGGGGGGCCGGCTACAATGAGCAGTTCTTC.

The rearrangement joins TRBV5-1 to TRBJ2-4; 8 nucleotides align to TRBD1. Unmatched junction bases numbered 8, after V lost 4 bases and J lost 8 bases. The germline V gene has CDR1 SGHRS and CDR2 YFSETQ. The CDR3 contains 14 residues. CDR3 coding DNA: TGCGCCAGCAGCCCGGGACAGGCGGAGGACATTCAGTACTTC. It is translated as CASSPGQAEDIQYF.

The sample holds a few counts of this clone. The chain carries TRBV27 and TRBJ2-3; D gene ambiguous. Trimming removed 3 bases at V and 2 bases at J, with 9 bases between. This CDR3 region has 14 residues. In germline, CDR1 is MNHEY, CDR2 SMNVEV (reference sequence). In DNA, the CDR3 is TGTGCCAGCAGTTTTGAAGCCTACACAGATACGCAGTATTTT. Its protein is CASSFEAYTDTQYF.